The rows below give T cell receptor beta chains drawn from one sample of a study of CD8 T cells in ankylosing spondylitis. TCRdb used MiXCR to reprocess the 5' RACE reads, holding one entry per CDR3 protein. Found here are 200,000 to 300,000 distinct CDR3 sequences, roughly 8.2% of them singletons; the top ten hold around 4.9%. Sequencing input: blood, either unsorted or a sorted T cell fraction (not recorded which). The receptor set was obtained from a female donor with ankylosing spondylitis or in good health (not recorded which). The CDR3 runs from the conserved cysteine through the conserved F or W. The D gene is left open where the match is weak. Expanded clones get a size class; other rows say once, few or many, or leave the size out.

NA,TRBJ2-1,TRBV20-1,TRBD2,CSAWTSQLSYNEQFF,TGCAGTGCATGGACTAGCCAACTCTCCTACAATGAGCAGTTCTTC
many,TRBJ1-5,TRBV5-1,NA,CASSTGTGNQPQHF,TGCGCCAGCAGCACCGGGACGGGCAATCAGCCCCAGCATTTT
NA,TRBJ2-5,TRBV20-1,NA,CSAPSQGPGTQYF,TGCAGTGCTCCCTCACAAGGCCCTGGGACCCAGTACTTC
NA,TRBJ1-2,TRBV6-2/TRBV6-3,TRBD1,CASRQGFGYGYTF,TGTGCCAGTCGACAGGGTTTCGGTTATGGCTACACCTTC
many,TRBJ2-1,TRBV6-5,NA,CASIASDEQFF,TGTGCCAGCATAGCATCGGATGAGCAGTTCTTC
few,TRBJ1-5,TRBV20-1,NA,CCAVPQGAGSQPQHF,TGCTGTGCCGTACCCCAGGGAGCAGGCAGTCAGCCCCAGCATTTT
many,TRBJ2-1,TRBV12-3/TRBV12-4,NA,CASSPTGGGNEQFF,TGTGCCAGCAGTCCTACGGGGGGCGGGAATGAGCAGTTCTTC
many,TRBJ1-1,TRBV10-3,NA,CAISAGAGSGAFF,TGTGCCATCAGCGCAGGGGCCGGATCTGGAGCTTTCTTT
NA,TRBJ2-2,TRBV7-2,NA,CAEDSPGELFF,TGTGCCGAGGACAGCCCCGGGGAGCTGTTTTTT
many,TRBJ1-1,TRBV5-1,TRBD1,CASSSQQGTNTEAFF,TGCGCCAGCAGCTCCCAACAGGGGACGAACACTGAAGCTTTCTTT
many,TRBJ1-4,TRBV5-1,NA,CASSPPVGLGNEKLFF,TGCGCCAGCAGCCCCCCGGTCGGGTTAGGAAATGAAAAACTGTTTTTT
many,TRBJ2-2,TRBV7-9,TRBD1,CASTSQGAPSGELFF,TGTGCCAGCACCTCCCAGGGGGCGCCGTCCGGGGAGCTGTTTTTT
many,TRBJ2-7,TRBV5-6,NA,CASSLRTNEQYF,TGTGCCAGCAGCTTACGGACAAACGAGCAGTACTTC
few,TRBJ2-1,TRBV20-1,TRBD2,CSAREWEGRRNEQFF,TGCAGTGCTAGAGAGTGGGAGGGCCGGAGGAATGAGCAGTTCTTC
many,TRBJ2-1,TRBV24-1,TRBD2,CATPGLVSNEQFF,TGTGCCACTCCCGGACTAGTTAGCAATGAGCAGTTCTTC
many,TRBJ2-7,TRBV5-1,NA,CASSLVYGGGGEQYF,TGCGCCAGCAGCTTGGTATACGGCGGGGGCGGCGAGCAGTACTTC
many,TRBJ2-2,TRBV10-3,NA,CASEGSRTGELFF,TGTGCCTCGGAGGGATCCCGCACCGGGGAGCTGTTTTTT
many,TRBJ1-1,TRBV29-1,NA,CSVKRGTEAFF,TGCAGCGTTAAGAGGGGCACTGAAGCTTTCTTT
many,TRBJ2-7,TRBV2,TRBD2,CASRETSGSFSYEQYF,TGTGCCAGCAGGGAGACTAGCGGGAGTTTCTCCTACGAGCAGTACTTC
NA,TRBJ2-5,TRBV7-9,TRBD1,CASSPTGGNQETQYF,TGTGCCAGCAGCCCTACAGGGGGAAATCAAGAGACCCAGTACTTC
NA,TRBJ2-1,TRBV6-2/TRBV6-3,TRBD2,CASSFSRLADEQFF,TGTGCCAGCAGTTTCTCCCGACTAGCAGATGAGCAGTTCTTC
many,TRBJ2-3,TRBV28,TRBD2,CASIEGRASTDTQYF,TGTGCCAGCATTGAGGGGAGGGCCAGCACAGATACGCAGTATTTT
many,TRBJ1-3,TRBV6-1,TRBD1,CASSADRESGNTIYF,TGTGCCAGCAGTGCGGACAGGGAGTCTGGAAACACCATATATTTT
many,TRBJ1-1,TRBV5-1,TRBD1,CASSPGGERRTEAFF,TGCGCCAGCAGTCCAGGGGGGGAAAGGAGGACTGAAGCTTTCTTT
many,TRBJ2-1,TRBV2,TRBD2,CASRGLAGGENNEQFF,TGTGCCAGCAGGGGACTAGCGGGAGGAGAGAACAATGAGCAGTTCTTC
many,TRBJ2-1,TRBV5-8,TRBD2,CASSKIAGANEQFF,TGTGCCAGCAGTAAGATAGCGGGAGCCAATGAGCAGTTCTTC
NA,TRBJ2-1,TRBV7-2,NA,CASSLVRDAINEQFF,TGTGCCAGCAGCTTAGTTAGGGACGCGATCAATGAGCAGTTCTTC
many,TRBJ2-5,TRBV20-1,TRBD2,CSAPSGAQETQYF,TGCAGTGCTCCCAGCGGGGCTCAAGAGACCCAGTACTTC
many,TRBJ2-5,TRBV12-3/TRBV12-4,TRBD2,CASSGPTSLETQYF,TGTGCCAGCAGTGGACCGACTAGCCTAGAGACCCAGTACTTC
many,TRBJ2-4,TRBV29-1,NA,CSVPKGAELAKNIQYF,TGCAGCGTTCCGAAAGGGGCGGAGCTAGCCAAAAACATTCAGTACTTC
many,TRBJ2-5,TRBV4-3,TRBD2,CASSQDASGETQYF,TGCGCCAGCAGCCAAGACGCTAGCGGAGAGACCCAGTACTTC
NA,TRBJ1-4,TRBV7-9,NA,CASSLEGKLAEKLFF,TGTGCCAGCAGCTTAGAGGGCAAGCTGGCGGAAAAACTGTTTTTT
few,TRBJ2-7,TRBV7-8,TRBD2,CASSRAPWEGREQYF,TGTGCCAGCAGCCGAGCTCCGTGGGAGGGTCGCGAGCAGTACTTC
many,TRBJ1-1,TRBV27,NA,CASRLDRIAEAFF,TGTGCCAGCAGACTCGACAGGATAGCTGAAGCTTTCTTT
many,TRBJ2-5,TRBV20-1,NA,CSATPGGTGIGETQYF,TGCAGTGCTACTCCGGGGGGGACAGGGATCGGAGAGACCCAGTACTTC
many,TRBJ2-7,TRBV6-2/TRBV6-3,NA,CASSYLKTGQDEQYF,TGTGCCAGCAGTTACCTGAAGACAGGTCAGGACGAGCAGTACTTC
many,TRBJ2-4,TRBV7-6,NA,CASSPSLLAKNIQYF,TGTGCCAGCAGCCCTTCTTTACTAGCCAAAAACATTCAGTACTTC
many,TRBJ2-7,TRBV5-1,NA,CASSLGQEYEQYF,TGCGCCAGCAGCTTGGGGCAGGAGTACGAGCAGTACTTC
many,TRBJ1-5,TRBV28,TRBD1,CASEDRGFFGNQPQHF,TGTGCCTCGGAGGACAGGGGATTTTTCGGCAATCAGCCCCAGCATTTT
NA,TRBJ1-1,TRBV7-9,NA,CASSLGGWDTEAFF,TGTGCCAGCAGCTTAGGGGGCTGGGACACTGAAGCTTTCTTT
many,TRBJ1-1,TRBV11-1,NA,CASSAGFLTEAFF,TGTGCCAGCTCTGCAGGGTTTCTTACTGAAGCTTTCTTT
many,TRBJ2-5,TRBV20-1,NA,CSANSGRGKTQYF,TGCAGTGCTAATTCGGGACGAGGGAAGACCCAGTACTTC
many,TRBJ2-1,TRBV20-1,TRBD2,CSARDPSGRINEQFF,TGCAGTGCTAGAGATCCTAGCGGGAGGATAAATGAGCAGTTCTTC
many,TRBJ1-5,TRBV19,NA,CASTVGWSNQPQHF,TGTGCCAGTACGGTGGGGTGGAGCAATCAGCCCCAGCATTTT